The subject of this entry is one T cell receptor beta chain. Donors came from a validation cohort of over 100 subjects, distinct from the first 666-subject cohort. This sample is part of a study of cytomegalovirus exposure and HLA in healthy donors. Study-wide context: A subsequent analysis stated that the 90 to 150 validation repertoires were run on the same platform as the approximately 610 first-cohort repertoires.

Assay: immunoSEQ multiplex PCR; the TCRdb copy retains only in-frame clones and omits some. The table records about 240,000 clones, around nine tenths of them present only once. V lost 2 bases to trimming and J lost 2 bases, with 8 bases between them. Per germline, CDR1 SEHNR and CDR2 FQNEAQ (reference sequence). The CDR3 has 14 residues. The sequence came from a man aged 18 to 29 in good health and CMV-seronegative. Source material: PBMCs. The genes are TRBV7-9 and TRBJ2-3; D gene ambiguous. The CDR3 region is CASSLRPDTDTQYF. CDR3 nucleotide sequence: TGTGCCAGCAGCTTACGTCCAGACACAGATACGCAGTATTTT. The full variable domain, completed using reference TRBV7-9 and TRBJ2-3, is DTGVSQNPRHKITKRGQNVTFRCDPISEHNRLYWYRQTLGQGPEFLTYFQNEAQLEKSRLLSDRFSAERPKGSFSTLEIQRTEQGDSAMYLCASSLRPDTDTQYFGPGTRLTVL.